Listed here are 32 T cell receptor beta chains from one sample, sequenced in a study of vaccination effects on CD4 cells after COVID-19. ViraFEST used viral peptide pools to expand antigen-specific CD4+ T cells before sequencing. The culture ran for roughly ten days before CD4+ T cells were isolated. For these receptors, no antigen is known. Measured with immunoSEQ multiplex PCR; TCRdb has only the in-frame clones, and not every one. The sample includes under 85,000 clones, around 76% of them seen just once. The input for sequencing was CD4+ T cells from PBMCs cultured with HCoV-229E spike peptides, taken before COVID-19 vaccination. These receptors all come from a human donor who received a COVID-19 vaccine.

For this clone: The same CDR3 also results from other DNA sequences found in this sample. In DNA, the CDR3 is TGTGCCAGCAGCGTAGTACCGGGGGGCACCGGGGAGCTGTTTTTT. It translates to CASSVVPGGTGELFF. This chain connects TRBV9 to TRBJ2-2; 7 bases align to TRBD2. CDR1 SGDLS and CDR2 YYNGEE come from the germline V gene. The CDR3 contains 15 residues. The V gene end was trimmed by 0 bases and the J gene end by 4 bases; junction bases not matched to a gene: 3.

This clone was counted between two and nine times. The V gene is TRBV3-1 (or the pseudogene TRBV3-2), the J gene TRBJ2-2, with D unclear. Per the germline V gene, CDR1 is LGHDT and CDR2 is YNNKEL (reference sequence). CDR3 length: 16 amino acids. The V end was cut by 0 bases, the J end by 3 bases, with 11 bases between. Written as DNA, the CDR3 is TGTGCCAGCAGCCAAGATTCGGTTTTGGACACCGGGGAGCTGTTTTTT. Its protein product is CASSQDSVLDTGELFF.

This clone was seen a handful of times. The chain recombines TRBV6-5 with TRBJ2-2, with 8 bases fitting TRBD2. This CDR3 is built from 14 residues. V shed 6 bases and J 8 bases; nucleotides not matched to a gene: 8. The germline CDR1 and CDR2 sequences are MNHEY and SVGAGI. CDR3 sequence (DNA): TGTGCCAGCAGCCTCGGACTAGCTCCGGGGGAGCTGTTTTTT. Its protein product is CASSLGLAPGELFF.

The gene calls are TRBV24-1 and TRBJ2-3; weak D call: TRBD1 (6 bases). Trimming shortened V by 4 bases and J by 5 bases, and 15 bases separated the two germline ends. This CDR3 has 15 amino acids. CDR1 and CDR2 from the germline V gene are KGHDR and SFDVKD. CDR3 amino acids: CATSDPARGEDTQYF. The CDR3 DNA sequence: TGTGCCACCAGTGACCCCGCCAGGGGTGAAGATACGCAGTATTTT.

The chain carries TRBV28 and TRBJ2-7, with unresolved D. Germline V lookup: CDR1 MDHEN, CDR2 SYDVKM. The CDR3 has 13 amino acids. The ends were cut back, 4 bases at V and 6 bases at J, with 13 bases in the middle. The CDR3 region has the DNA TGTGCCAGCAGTTCCTTGGGGTGGTTCGAGCAGTACGTC. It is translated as CASSSLGWFEQYV.

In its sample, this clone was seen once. The CDR3 nucleotides are TGTGCCAGTAGTATAGCCGCGACAGGGGGCGCAGCTGGGGCCAACGTCCTGACTTTC. This sequence encodes CASSIAATGGAAGANVLTF. The V and J genes are TRBV19 and TRBJ2-6; 10 nucleotides line up with TRBD1. Germline V gene lookup returns CDR1 LNHDA and CDR2 SQIVND (reference sequence). This CDR3 contains 19 residues. J was trimmed by 2 bases and V by 1 base; bases with no gene match: 8. The whole variable domain, remainder taken from reference TRBV19 and TRBJ2-6, is DGGITQSPKYLFRKEGQNVTLSCEQNLNHDAMYWYRQDPGQGLRLIYYSQIVNDFQKGDIAEGYSVSREKKESFPLTVTSAQKNPTAFYLCASSIAATGGAAGANVLTFGAGSRLTVL.

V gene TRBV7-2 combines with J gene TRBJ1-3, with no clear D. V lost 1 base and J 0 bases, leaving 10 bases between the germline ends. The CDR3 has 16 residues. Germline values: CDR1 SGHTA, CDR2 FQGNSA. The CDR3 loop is CASSLGPVGSGNTIYF. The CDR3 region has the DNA TGTGCCAGCAGCTTAGGTCCAGTCGGCTCTGGAAACACCATATATTTT.

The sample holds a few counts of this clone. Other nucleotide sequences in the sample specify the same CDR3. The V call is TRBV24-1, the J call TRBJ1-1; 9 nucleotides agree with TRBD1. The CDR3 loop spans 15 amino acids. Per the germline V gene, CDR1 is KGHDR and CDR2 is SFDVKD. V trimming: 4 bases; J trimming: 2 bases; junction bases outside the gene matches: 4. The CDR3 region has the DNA TGTGCCACCAGTGACTCGACAGGGGGAAACACTGAAGCTTTCTTT. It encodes CATSDSTGGNTEAFF.

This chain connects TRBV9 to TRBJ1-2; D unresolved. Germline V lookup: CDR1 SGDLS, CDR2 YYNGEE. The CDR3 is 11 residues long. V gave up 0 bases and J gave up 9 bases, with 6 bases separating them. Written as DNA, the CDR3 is TGTGCCAGCAGCGTAGCAAGTAGCTACACCTTC. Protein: CASSVASSYTF. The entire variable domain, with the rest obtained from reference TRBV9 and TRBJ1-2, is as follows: DSGVTQTPKHLITATGQRVTLRCSPRSGDLSVYWYQQSLDQGLQFLIQYYNGEERAKGNILERFSAQQFPDLHSELNLSSLELGDSALYFCASSVASSYTFGSGTRLTVV.

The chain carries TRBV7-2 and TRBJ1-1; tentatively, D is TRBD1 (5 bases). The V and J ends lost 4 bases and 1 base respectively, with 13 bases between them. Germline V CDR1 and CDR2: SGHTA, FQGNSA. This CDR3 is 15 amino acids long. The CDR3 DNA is TGTGCCAGCAGCTCCCAAAGGGGCAGGAACACTGAAGCTTTCTTT. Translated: CASSSQRGRNTEAFF.

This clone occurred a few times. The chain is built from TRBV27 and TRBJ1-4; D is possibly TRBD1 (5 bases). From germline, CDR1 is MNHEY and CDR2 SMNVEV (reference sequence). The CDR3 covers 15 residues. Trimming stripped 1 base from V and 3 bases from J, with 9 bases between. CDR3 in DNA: TGTGCCAGCAGTTTATATCAGGGTTCTAATGAAAAACTGTTTTTT. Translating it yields CASSLYQGSNEKLFF.

The CDR3 reads CAWSVRQDHYGYTF. CDR3 DNA: TGTGCCTGGAGTGTACGACAGGACCACTATGGCTACACCTTC. J is TRBJ1-2 and V is TRBV30, with a possible D match to TRBD1 (6 bases). The CDR3 sequence is 14 residues long. Germline values: CDR1 GTSNPN, CDR2 SVGIG (reference sequence). The V end was cut by 0 bases, the J end by 3 bases, with 11 bases between.

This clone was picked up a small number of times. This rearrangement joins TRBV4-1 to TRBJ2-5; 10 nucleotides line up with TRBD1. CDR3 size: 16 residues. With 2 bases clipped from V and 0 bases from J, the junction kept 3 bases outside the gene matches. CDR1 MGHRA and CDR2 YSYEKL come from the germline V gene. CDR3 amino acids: CASSQWDRGYQETQYF. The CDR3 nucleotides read TGCGCCAGCAGCCAATGGGACAGGGGATACCAAGAGACCCAGTACTTC.

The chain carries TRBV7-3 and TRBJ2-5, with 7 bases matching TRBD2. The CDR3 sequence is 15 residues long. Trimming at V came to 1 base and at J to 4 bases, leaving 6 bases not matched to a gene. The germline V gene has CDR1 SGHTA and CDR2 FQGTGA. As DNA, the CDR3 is TGTGCCAGCAGCTTAATGGGGGGGAGCGGAGAGACCCAGTACTTC. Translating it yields CASSLMGGSGETQYF.

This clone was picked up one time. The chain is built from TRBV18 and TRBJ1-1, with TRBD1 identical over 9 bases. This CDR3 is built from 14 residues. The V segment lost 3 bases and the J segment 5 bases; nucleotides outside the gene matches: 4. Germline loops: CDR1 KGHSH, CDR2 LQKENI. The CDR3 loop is CASSPGQGSTEAFF. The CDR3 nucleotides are TGTGCCAGCTCACCGGGACAGGGAAGTACTGAAGCTTTCTTT.

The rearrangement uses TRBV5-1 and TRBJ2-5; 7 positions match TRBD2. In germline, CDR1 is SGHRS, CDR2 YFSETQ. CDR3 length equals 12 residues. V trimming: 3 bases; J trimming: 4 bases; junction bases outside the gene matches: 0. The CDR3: CASSWGGETQYF. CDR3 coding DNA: TGCGCCAGCAGCTGGGGGGGAGAGACCCAGTACTTC.

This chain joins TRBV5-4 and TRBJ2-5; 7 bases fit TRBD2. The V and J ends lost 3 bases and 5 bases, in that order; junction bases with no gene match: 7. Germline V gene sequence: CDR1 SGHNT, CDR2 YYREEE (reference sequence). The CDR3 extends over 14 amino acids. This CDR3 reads CASSWGGGVETQYF. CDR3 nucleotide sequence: TGTGCCAGCAGCTGGGGGGGAGGGGTGGAGACCCAGTACTTC.

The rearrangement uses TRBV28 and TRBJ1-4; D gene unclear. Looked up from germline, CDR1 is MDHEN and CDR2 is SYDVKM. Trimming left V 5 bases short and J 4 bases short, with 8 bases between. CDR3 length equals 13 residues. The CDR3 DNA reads TGTGCCAGCAGTCGGTATCATAATGAAAAACTGTTTTTT. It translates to CASSRYHNEKLFF. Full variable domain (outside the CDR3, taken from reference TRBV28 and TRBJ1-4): DVKVTQSSRYLVKRTGEKVFLECVQDMDHENMFWYRQDPGLGLRLIYFSYDVKMKEKGDIPEGYSVSREKKERFSLILESASTNQTSMYLCASSRYHNEKLFFGSGTQLSVL.

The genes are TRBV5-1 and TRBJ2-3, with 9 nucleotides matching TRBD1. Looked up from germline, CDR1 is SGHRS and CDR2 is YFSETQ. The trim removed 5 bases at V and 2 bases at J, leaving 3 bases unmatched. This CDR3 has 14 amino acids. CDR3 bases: TGCGCCAGCAGACAGGGGGCGGCCACAGATACGCAGTATTTT. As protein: CASRQGAATDTQYF.

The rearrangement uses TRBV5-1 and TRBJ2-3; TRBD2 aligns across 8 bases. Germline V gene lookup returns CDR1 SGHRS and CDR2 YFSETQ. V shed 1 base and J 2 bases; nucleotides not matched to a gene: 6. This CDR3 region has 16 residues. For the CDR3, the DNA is TGCGCCAGCAGCTTGTTAGCACTAGCGGTCACAGATACGCAGTATTTT. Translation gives CASSLLALAVTDTQYF.

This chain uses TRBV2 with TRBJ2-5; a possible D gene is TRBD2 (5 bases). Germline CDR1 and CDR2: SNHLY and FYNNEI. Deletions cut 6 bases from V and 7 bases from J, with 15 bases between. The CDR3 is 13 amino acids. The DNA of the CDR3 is TGTGCCAGCAGCGAGGGCCCGGTCGGGACCCAGTACTTC. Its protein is CASSEGPVGTQYF. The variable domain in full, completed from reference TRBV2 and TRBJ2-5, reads EPEVTQTPSHQVTQMGQEVILRCVPISNHLYFYWYRQILGQKVEFLVSFYNNEISEKSEIFDDQFSVERPDGSNFTLKIRSTKLEDSAMYFCASSEGPVGTQYFGPGTRLLVL.

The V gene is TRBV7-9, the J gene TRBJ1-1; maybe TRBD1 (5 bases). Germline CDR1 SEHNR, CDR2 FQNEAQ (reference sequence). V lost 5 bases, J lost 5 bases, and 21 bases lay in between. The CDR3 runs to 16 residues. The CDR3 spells CASSPKGLYPGTEAFF. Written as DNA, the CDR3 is TGTGCCAGCAGCCCTAAAGGACTTTACCCAGGGACTGAAGCTTTCTTT.

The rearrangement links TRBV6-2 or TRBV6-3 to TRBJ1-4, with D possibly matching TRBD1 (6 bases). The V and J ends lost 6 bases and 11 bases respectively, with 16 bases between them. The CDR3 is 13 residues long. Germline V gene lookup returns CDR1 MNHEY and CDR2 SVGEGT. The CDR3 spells CASSGQLMKKLFF. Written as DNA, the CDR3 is TGTGCCAGCAGCGGACAGTTAATGAAGAAACTGTTTTTT.

This CDR3 reads CASSLQLAGDTEAFF. The CDR3 DNA reads TGCGCCAGCAGCCTGCAACTAGCGGGGGACACTGAAGCTTTCTTT. The gene calls are TRBV4-1 and TRBJ1-1, with D perhaps TRBD1 (5 bases). V lost 4 bases, J lost 3 bases, and 15 bases lay in between. Per germline, CDR1 MGHRA and CDR2 YSYEKL. The CDR3 is 15 residues long.

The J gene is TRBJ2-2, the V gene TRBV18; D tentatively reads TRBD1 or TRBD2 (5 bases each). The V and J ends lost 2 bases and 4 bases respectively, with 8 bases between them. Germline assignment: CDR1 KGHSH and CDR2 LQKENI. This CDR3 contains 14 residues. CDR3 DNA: TGTGCCAGCTCACCAGGGGCGGGCACCGGGGAGCTGTTTTTT. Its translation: CASSPGAGTGELFF.

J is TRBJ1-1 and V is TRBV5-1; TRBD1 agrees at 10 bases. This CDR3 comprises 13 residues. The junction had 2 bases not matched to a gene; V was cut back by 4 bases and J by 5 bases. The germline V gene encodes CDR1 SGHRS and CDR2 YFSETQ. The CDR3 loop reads CASSADRGTEAFF. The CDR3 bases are TGCGCCAGCAGCGCGGACAGGGGGACTGAAGCTTTCTTT.

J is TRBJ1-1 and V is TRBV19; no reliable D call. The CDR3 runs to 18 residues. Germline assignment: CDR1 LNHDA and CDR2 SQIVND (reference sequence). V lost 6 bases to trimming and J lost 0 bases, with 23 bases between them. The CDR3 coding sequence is TGTGCCAGTAGCTCCCGACATCCCGGGTCCCCTATGAACACTGAAGCTTTCTTT. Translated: CASSSRHPGSPMNTEAFF.

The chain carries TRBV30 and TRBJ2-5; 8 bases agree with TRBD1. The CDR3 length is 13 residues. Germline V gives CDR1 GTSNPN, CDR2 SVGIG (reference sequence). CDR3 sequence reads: CARQGQAQETQYF. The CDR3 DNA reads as TGTGCTAGGCAGGGACAGGCCCAAGAGACCCAGTACTTC.

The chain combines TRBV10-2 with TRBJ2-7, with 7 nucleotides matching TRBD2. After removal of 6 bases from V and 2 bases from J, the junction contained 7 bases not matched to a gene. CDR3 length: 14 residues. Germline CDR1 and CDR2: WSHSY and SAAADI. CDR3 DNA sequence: TGCGCCAGCAGCGCCCGGGGGGAAACCTACGAGCAGTACGTC. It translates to CASSARGETYEQYV.

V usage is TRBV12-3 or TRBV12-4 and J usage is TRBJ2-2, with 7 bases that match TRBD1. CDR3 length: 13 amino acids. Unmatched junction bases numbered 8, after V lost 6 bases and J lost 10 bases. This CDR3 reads CASRSRGRKELFF. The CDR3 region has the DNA TGTGCCAGCAGATCGAGGGGGCGGAAGGAGCTGTTTTTT.

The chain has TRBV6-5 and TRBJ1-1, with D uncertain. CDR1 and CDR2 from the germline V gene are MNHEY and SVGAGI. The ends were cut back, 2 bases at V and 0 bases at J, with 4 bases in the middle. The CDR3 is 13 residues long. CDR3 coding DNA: TGTGCCAGCAGTTACCGCATGAACACTGAAGCTTTCTTT. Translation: CASSYRMNTEAFF.

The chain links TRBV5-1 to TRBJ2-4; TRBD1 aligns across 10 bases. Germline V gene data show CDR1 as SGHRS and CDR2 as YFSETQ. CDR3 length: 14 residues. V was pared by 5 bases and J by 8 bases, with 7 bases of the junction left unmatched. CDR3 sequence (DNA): TGCGCCAGCAGGTCGGGACAGGGGATGGACATTCAGTACTTC. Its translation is CASRSGQGMDIQYF.